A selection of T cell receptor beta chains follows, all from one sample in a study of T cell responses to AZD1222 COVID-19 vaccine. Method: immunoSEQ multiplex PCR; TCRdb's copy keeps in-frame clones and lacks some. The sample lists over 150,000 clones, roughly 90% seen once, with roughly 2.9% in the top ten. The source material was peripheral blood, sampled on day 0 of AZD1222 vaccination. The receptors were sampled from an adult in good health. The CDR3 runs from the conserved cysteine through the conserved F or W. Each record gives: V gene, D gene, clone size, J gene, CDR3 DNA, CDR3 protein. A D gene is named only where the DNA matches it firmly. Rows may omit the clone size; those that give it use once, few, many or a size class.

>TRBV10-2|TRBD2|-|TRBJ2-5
TGCGCCAGCAACGGACTAGCGGGGCAAGAGACCCAGTACTTC
CASNGLAGQETQYF
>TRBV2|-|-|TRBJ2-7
TGTGCCAGCAGTGTCCGTGGGGCCCAGATTCCCTACGAGCAGTACTTC
CASSVRGAQIPYEQYF
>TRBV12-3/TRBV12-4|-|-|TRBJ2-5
TGTGCCAGCAGTTTGGGGGGGGCCGAGACCCAGTACTTC
CASSLGGAETQYF
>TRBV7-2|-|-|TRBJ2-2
TGTGCCAGCAGCCCGCGCGCAGGAAACGGGGAGCTGTTTTTT
CASSPRAGNGELFF
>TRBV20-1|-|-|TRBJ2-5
TGCAGTGCTAGATTGCAAGAGACCCAGTACTTC
CSARLQETQYF
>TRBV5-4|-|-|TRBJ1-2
TGTGCCAGCAGCCCTCAGGGTCTTTGGGGCTACACCTTC
CASSPQGLWGYTF
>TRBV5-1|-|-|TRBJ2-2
TGCGCCAGCACCAGGGCAGGGGCGAACACCGGGGAGCTGTTTTTT
CASTRAGANTGELFF
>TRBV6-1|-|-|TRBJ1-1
TGTGCCAGCAGTGAATCGAACGGGGGGACTGAAGCTTTCTTT
CASSESNGGTEAFF
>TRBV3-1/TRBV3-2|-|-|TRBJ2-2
TGTGCCAGCAGCCAAATCATCGGGGAGCTGTTTTTT
CASSQIIGELFF
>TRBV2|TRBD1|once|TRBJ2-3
TGTGCCAGCATGGGGGACAGGAGCGGCGATACGCAGTATTTT
CASMGDRSGDTQYF
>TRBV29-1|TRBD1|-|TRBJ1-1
TGCAGCGTTAAGGGGGCGAACACTGAAGCTTTCTTT
CSVKGANTEAFF
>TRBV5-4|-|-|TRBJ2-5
TGTGCCAGCAGCAGGACTGGGGCCGAAGAGACCCAGTACTTC
CASSRTGAEETQYF
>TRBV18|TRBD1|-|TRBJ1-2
TGTGCCAGCTCACCCTACACAGGGGCTGGCTACACCTTC
CASSPYTGAGYTF
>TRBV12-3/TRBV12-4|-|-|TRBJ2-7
TGTGCCAGCAGACAAGCAGGGTCAGGCGAGCAGTACTTC
CASRQAGSGEQYF
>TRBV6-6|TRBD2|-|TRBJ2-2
TGTGCCAGCAGTCGCCCGGTAGCGGGGGGAGCCGGGGAGCTGTTTTTT
CASSRPVAGGAGELFF